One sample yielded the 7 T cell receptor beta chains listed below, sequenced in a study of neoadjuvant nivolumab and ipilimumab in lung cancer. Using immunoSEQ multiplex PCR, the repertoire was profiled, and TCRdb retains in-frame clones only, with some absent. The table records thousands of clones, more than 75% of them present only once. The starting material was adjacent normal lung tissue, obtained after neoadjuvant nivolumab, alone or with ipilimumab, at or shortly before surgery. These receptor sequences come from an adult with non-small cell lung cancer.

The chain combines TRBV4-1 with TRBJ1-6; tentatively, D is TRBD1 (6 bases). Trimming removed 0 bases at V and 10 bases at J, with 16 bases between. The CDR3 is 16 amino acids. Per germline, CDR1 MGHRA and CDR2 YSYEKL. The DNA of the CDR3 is TGCGCCAGCAGCCAAGATGAGGGCAGGGGTGGATCACCCCTCCACTTT. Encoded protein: CASSQDEGRGGSPLHF.

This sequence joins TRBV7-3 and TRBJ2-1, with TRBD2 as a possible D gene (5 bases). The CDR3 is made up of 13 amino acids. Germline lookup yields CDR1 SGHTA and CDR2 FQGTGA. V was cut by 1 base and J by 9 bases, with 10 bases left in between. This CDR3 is CASSLKLEGEQFF. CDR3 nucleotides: TGTGCCAGCAGCTTAAAACTAGAGGGTGAGCAGTTCTTC.

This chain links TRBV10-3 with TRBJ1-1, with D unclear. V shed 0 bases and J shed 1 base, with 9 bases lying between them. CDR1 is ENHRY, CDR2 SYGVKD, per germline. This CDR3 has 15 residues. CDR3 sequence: CAISESEVTNTEAFF. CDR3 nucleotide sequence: TGTGCCATCAGTGAGTCAGAGGTTACGAACACTGAAGCTTTCTTT.

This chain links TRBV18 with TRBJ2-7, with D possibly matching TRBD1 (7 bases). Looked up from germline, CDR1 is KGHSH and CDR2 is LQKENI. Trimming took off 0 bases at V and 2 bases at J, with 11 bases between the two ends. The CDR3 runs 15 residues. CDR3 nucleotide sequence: TGTGCCAGCTCACCACCGAGCAGGGGGGCCTACGAGCAGTACTTC. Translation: CASSPPSRGAYEQYF.

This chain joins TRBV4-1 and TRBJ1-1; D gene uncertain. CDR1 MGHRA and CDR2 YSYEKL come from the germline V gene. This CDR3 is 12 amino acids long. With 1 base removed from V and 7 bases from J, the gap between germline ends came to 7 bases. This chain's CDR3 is CASSQVGFEAFF. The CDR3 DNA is TGCGCCAGCAGCCAAGTGGGGTTTGAAGCTTTCTTT.

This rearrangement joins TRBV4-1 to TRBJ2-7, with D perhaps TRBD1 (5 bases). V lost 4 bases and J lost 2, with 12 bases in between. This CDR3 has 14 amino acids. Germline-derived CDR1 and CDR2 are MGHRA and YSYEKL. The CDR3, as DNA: TGCGCCAGCAGCCGGTCGGACACGACCTACGAGCAGTACTTC. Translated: CASSRSDTTYEQYF.

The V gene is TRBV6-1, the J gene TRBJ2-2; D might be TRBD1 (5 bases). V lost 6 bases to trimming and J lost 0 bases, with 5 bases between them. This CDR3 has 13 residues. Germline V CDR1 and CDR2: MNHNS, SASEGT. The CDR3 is CASRTANTGELFF. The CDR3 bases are TGTGCCAGCAGGACAGCGAACACCGGGGAGCTGTTTTTT.